The clone carrying this TCR beta chain was seen more than once but under ten times. Its antigen is unknown. It was with 60 Vbeta and 13 Jbeta primers that the PCR ran. Measured with immunoSEQ multiplex PCR; TCRdb has only the in-frame clones, and not every one. The table includes roughly 160,000 clones, about 82% detected once. CDR1 LNHDA and CDR2 SQIVND come from the germline V gene (reference sequence). The CDR3 totals 20 residues. The sample originates from a study of cytomegalovirus exposure and HLA in healthy donors. Study-wide results and caveats: The authors excluded some V segments, including TRBV6-2 and TRBV6-3, as indistinguishable. Associated with cytomegalovirus, according to the listing, were 150 to 200 TCR beta chains.

The chain recombines TRBV19 with TRBJ2-5, with D maybe TRBD1 (6 bases). The closer fit of TRBJ2-7 to the DNA end suggests the J call may be wrong. Sample: PBMCs. The sequence was collected from a woman in her twenties or thirties in good health and CMV-seropositive. The CDR3 here is CASPPARDKDHLESLYEQYF. Written as DNA, the CDR3 is TGTGCCAGCCCCCCGGCCCGGGACAAAGACCACCTAGAGTCACTCTACGAGCAGTACTTC.